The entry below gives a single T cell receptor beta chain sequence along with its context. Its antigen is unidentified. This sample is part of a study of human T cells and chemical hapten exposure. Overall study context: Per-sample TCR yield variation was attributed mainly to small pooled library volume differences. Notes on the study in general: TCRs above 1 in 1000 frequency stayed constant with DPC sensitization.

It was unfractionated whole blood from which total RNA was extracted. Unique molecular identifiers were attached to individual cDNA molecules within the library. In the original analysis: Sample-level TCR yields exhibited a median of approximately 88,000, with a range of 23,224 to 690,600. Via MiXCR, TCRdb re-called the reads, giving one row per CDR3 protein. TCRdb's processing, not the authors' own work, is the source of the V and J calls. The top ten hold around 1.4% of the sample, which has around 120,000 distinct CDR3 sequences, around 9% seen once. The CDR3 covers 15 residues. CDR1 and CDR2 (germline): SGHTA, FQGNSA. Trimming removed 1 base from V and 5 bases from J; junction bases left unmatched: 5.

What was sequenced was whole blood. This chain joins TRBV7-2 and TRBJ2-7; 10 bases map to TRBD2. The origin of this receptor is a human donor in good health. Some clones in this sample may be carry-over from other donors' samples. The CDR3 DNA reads TGTGCCAGCAGCTTAGAGCTAGCGGGAGAGGACGAGCAGTACTTC. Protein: CASSLELAGEDEQYF.